This T cell receptor beta chain appears in the sequencing data of a study of cytomegalovirus exposure and HLA in healthy donors. For the study at large: An earlier analysis identified 120 million or so unique TCR beta sequences in about 179 million T cells. Whole-study results and caveats: Follow-up analysis later connected one missense variant in DCLRE1C with trimming of TCR beta V- and J-genes. Diagnosis of cytomegalovirus status made by the classifier reportedly showed high specificity and sensitivity. Productive status was seen about 90% or about 30% of the time for most TCR beta V segments in an earlier analysis.

PCR was performed using 60 Vbeta and 13 Jbeta primers. Here immunoSEQ multiplex PCR was the method, and the copy in TCRdb shows in-frame clones only, minus some. The table lists tens of thousands of clones, more than 75% of them singletons, with 3.8% in the top ten. A note on this clone: As yet, its antigen is unknown.

The material sequenced was PBMCs. This clonotype was obtained from a woman between 35 and 50 years old in good health and CMV-seronegative.

In DNA form, the CDR3 reads TGTGCCAGCAGCGAGAGTTTAGCGGGGGGGCTGGAGACCCAGTACTTC. Its translation: CASSESLAGGLETQYF. This chain links TRBV7-9 with TRBJ2-5; 11 bases are a match to TRBD2. The junction had 10 bases not matched to a gene; V was cut back by 5 bases and J by 5 bases. Germline lookup yields CDR1 SEHNR and CDR2 FQNEAQ (reference sequence). This CDR3 is 16 amino acids long.